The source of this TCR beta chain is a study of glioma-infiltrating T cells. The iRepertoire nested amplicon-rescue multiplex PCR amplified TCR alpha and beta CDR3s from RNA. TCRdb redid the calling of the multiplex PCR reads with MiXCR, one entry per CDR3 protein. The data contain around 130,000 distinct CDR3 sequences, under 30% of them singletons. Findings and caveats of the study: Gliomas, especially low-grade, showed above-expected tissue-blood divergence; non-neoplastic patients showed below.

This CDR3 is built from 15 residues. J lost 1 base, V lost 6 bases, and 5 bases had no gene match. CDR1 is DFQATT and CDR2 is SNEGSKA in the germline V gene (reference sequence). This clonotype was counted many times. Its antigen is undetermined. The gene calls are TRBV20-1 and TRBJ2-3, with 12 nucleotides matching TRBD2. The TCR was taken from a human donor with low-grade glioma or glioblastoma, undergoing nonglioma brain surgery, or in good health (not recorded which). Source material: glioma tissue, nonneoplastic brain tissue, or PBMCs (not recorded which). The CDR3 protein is CSATWTSGGTDTQYF. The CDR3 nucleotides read TGCAGTGCCACCTGGACTAGCGGGGGCACAGATACGCAGTATTTT.